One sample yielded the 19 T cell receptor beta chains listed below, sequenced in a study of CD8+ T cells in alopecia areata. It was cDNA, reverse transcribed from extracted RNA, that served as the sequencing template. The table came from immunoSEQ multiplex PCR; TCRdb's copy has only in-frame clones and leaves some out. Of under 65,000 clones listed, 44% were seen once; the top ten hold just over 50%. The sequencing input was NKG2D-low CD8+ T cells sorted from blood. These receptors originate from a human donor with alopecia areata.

The CDR3 region has the DNA TGCGCCAGCAGCTTGGGACAGCGAGAGACCCAGTACTTC. This translates into CASSLGQRETQYF. The gene calls are TRBV5-1 and TRBJ2-5, with a weak D call TRBD1 (5 bases). Germline V gene lookup returns CDR1 SGHRS and CDR2 YFSETQ. The V gene lost 0 bases and the J gene lost 4 bases, with 7 bases spanning the gap. This CDR3 has 13 amino acids.

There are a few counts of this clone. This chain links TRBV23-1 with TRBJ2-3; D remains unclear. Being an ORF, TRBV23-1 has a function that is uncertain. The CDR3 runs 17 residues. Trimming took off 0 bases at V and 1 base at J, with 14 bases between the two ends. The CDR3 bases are TGCGCCAGCAGTCAATCAGTCTTTGGATGGGGCACAGATACGCAGTATTTT. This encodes CASSQSVFGWGTDTQYF.

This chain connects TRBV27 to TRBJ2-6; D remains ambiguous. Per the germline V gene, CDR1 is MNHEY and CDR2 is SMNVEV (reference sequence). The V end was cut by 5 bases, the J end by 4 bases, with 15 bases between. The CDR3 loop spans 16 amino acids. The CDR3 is CASSPIVVGGANVLTF. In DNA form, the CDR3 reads TGTGCCAGCAGTCCAATAGTGGTTGGGGGGGCCAACGTCCTGACTTTC.

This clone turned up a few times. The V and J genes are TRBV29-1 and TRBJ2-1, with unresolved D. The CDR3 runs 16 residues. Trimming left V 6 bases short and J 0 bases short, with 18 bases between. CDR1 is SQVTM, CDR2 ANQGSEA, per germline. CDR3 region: CSVQGQISSSYNEQFF. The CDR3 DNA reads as TGCAGCGTCCAAGGGCAGATCTCTAGCTCCTACAATGAGCAGTTCTTC.

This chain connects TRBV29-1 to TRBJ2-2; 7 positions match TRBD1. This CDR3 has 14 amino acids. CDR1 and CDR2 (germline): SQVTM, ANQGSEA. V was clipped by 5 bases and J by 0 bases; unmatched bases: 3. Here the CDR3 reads CSVQTGSNTGELFF. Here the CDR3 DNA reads TGCAGCGTTCAGACAGGGTCGAACACCGGGGAGCTGTTTTTT.

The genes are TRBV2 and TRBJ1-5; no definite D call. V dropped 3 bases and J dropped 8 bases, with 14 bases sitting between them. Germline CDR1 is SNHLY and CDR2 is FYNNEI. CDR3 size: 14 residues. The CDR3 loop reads CASSEDLSGEPQHF. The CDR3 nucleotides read TGTGCCAGCAGTGAGGACTTGAGTGGTGAGCCCCAGCATTTT.

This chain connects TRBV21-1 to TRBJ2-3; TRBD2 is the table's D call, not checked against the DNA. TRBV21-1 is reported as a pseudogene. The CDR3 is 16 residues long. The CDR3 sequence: CASSTKAGSGFDTQYF. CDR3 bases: TGTGCCAGCAGCACCAAAGCGGGATCCGGTTTTGATACGCAGTATTTT.

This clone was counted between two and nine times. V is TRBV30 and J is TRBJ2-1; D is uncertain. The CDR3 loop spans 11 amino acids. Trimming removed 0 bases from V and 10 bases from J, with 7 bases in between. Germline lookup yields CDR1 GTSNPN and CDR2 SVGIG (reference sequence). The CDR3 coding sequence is TGTGCCTGGAGTGTTACCCGAGAGCAGTTCTTC. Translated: CAWSVTREQFF.

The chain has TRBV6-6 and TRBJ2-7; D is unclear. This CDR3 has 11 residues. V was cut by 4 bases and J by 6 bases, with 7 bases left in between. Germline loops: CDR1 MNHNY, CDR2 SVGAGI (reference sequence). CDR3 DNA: TGTGCCAGCAGTTTGGGTTCCGAGCAGTACTTC. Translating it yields CASSLGSEQYF.

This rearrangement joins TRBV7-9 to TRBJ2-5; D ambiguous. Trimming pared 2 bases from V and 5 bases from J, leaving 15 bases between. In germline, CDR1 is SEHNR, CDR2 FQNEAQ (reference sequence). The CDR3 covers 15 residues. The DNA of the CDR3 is TGTGCCAGCAGCTTACGGTCGAAGGTTGGGGAGACCCAGTACTTC. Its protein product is CASSLRSKVGETQYF.

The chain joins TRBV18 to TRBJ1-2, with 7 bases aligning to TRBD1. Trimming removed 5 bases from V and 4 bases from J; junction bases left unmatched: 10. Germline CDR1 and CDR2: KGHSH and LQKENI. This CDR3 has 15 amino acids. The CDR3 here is CASSETGATTYGYTF. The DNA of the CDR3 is TGTGCCAGCTCAGAAACAGGGGCAACGACCTATGGCTACACCTTC.

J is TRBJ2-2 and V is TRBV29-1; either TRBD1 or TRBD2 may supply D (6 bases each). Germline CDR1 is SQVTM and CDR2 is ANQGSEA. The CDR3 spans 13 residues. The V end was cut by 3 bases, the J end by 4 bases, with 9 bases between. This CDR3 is CSVDRGATGELFF. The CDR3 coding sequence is TGCAGCGTTGATAGGGGGGCCACCGGGGAGCTGTTTTTT.

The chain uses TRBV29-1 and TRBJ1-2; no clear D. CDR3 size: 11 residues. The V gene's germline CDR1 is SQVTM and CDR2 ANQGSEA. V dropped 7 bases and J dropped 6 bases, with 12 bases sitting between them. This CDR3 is CSALGRHGYTF. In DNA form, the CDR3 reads TGCAGCGCTCTAGGGAGACATGGCTACACCTTC.

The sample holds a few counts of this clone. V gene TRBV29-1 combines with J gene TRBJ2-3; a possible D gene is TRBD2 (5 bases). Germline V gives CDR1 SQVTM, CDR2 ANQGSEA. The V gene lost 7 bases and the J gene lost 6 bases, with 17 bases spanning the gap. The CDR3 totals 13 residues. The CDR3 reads CSGAAGGLDTQYF. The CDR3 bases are TGCAGCGGGGCGGCCGGCGGGCTGGATACGCAGTATTTT.

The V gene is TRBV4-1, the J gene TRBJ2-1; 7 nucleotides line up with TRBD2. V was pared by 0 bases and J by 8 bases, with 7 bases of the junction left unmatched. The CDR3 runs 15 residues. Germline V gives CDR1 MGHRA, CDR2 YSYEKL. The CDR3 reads CASSQDDRAGHEQFF. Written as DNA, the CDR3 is TGCGCCAGCAGCCAAGATGACCGAGCGGGACATGAGCAGTTCTTC.

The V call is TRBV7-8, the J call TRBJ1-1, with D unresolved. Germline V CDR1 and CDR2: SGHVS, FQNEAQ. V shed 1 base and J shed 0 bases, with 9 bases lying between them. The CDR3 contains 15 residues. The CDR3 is CASSLGVSVNTEAFF. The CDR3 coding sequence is TGTGCCAGCAGCTTAGGGGTATCGGTGAACACTGAAGCTTTCTTT.

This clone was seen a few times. The CDR3 bases are TGTGCCAGCAGTTTGGGTGAGCAGTTCTTC. Residues: CASSLGEQFF. The chain recombines TRBV28 with TRBJ2-1; D is unclear. The CDR3 is made up of 10 amino acids. The germline CDR1 and CDR2 sequences are MDHEN and SYDVKM. Trimming cost V 3 bases and J 9 bases, with 3 bases left between them.

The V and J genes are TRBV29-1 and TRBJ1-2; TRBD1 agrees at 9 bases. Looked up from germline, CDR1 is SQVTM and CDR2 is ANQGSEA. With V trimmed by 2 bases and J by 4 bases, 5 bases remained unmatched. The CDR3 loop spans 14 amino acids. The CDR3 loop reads CSVEKGQGAYGYTF. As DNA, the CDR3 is TGCAGCGTTGAAAAGGGACAGGGTGCCTATGGCTACACCTTC.

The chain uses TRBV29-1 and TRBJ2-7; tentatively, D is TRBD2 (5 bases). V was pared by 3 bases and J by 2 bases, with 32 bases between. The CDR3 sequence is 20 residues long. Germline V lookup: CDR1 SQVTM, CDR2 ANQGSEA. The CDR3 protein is CSVEITPRPGSSGSTYEQYF. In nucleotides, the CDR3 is TGCAGCGTTGAGATTACTCCCCGCCCGGGCTCAAGTGGGAGCACCTACGAGCAGTACTTC.